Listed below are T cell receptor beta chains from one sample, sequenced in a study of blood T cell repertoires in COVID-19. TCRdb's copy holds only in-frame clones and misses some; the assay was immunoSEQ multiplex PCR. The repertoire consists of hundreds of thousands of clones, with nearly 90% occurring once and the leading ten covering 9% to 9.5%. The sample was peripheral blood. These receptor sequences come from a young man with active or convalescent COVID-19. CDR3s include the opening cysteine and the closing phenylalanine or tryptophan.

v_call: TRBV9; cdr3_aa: CASSVGGGTTDTQYF
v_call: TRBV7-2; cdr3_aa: CASSSRTGLAGGEQFF
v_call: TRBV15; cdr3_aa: CATSSNRDRGLYGYTF
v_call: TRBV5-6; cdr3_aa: CASSLEGGNQPQHF
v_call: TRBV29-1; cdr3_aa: CSVRLVNTEAFF
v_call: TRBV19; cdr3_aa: CASSSHPGTDLEQFF
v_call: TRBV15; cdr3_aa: CATSRRDYGDTDTQYF
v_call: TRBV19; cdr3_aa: CASAGVLTNNSPLHF
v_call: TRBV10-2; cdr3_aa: CASSDRARLANEQFF
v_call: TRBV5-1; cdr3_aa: CASRQGNGTPGEKLFF
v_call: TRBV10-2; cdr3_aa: CASGGQGMNSPLHF
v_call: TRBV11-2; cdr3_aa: CASSFDRGRHEQYF
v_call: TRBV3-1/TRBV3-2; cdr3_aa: CASSQIGLAGGRDNEQFF
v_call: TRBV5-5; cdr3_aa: CASSSGQGGGYTEAFF
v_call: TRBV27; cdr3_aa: CASSFIPRRTGELFF
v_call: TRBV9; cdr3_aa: CASSVVSGDTEAFF
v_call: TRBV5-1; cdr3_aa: CASNPGGLGYEQYF
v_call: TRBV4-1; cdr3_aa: CASLNIAGGYNEQFF